The table lists the clone carrying this TCR beta chain with many counts. The data originate from a study of HIV-infected children after antiretroviral therapy interruption. About the study: All children had CD4+ count above 500 and viral load below 50 copies/ml.

The CDR3 totals 14 residues. Looked up from germline, CDR1 is SGHAT and CDR2 is FQNNGV. With 3 bases removed from V and 1 base from J, the gap between germline ends came to 9 bases. A 3' RACE protocol on RNA, with unique molecular identifiers, produced the TCR library. TCRdb fed the 3' RACE reads into MiXCR, producing one record per CDR3 protein. Of about 46,000 distinct CDR3 sequences in the sample, around 4.7% were seen once. The treatment here: PENTA 11 planned treatment interruption arm or continuous ART arm. The specimen was CD45RA+ CD4+ T cells from PBMCs, pooled from several time points, collected from a donor given antiretroviral therapy, either interrupted or continuous. Subset here: naive CD4+ CD45RA+ CD45RO- T cells. The receptor was isolated from a pool of human donors with HIV. The V call is TRBV11-2, the J call TRBJ1-1, with D perhaps TRBD1 (5 bases). The DNA of the CDR3 is TGTGCCAGCAGCTTTGGAGGGGCGAACACTGAAGCTTTCTTT. Translating it yields CASSFGGANTEAFF.